The clone carrying this T cell receptor (beta chain) was found many times. Library construction for TCR beta used iRepertoire HTBI primers and Arm-PCR of CDR3 regions. In TCRdb, the multiplex PCR reads were re-called with MiXCR into one record per CDR3 protein. The table records 200,000 to 250,000 distinct CDR3 sequences, roughly a fifth of them present only once. Time point defined: newly diagnosed GD, antithyroid drugs for less than 3 months. The TCR library was made from RNA extracted from PBMCs. This sample was taken from a study of regulatory T cells in long-lasting Graves disease. CDR1 and CDR2 from the germline V gene are MNHEY and SMNVEV (reference sequence). The CDR3 is 13 residues long. Deletions cut 6 bases from V and 1 base from J, with 9 bases between.

This clonotype was sampled from a female donor with Graves disease. The chain links TRBV27 to TRBJ1-1; D is undetermined. The sample consisted of peripheral blood mononuclear cells (PBMCs), taken at new diagnosis, from a patient treated with antithyroid drugs. CDR3 in DNA: TGTGCCAGCAGCTTGTACAGGAACACTGAAGCTTTCTTT. Amino acids: CASSLYRNTEAFF.